This entry lists 32 T cell receptor beta chains sequenced from one sample in a study of molecular identifiers for immune sequencing clone quantification. One entry per CDR3 protein, called by TCRdb with MiXCR from the PCR reads. The sample lists hundreds of thousands of distinct CDR3 sequences, around 25% occurring once. Sequencing was done on a sample of naive CD8+ T cells from blood, with Jurkat cell RNA spiked in. The subset was: FACS-sorted CD8+CD4-CCR7+CD45RA+ naive T cells. These receptors were obtained from a human donor in good health. Some libraries in this study had Jurkat cell RNA spiked in.

The CDR3 reads CASRPESSPAAFF. CDR3 nucleotides: TGTGCCAGCCGACCCGAAAGCAGCCCTGCAGCTTTCTTT. V gene TRBV5-4 combines with J gene TRBJ1-1; no clear D. Per germline, CDR1 SGHNT and CDR2 YYREEE (reference sequence). The V and J ends lost 7 bases and 10 bases respectively, with 20 bases between them. The CDR3 has 13 amino acids.

In this sample, this clonotype turned up many times. The gene calls are TRBV10-3 and TRBJ2-3; 8 nucleotides agree with TRBD2. This CDR3 is built from 18 residues. Germline loops: CDR1 ENHRY, CDR2 SYGVKD. Trimming removed 2 bases from V and 1 base from J; junction bases left unmatched: 11. The CDR3 region is CAISERSGGHLGTDTQYF. CDR3 nucleotides: TGTGCCATCAGTGAGCGAAGCGGGGGACACCTGGGCACAGATACGCAGTATTTT.

As regards this clonotype: At one end, the junction sequence differs from germline, possibly due to a read error. The chain combines TRBV11-2 with TRBJ2-1, with D perhaps TRBD1 or TRBD2 (6 bases each). The CDR3 contains 16 residues. Germline V gives CDR1 SGHAT, CDR2 FQNNGV. This CDR3 reads CASSLDGGGPYNAQFF. The CDR3, as DNA: TGTGCCAGCAGCTTAGACGGAGGGGGGCCCTACAATGCGCAGTTCTTC.

This clonotype was counted many times. The rearrangement links TRBV25-1 to TRBJ2-3; D is unclear. CDR1 is MGHDK and CDR2 is SYGVNS in the germline V gene. Trimming left V 1 base short and J 2 bases short, with 10 bases between. The CDR3 contains 15 residues. The CDR3 coding sequence is TGTGCCAGCAGTGAATCCTCGGATAACACAGATACGCAGTATTTT. As protein: CASSESSDNTDTQYF.

The count of this clonotype is one. A much larger clonotype is one base distant, so this may be a read error. This chain joins TRBV7-2 and TRBJ2-3, with 7 bases fitting TRBD2. This CDR3 has 18 residues. CDR1 SGHTA and CDR2 FQGNSA come from the germline V gene. The DNA for the CDR3 is TGTGCCAGCAGCTTAAAGTGGTTTGGGCGGGAGAGCACAGATGCGCAGTATTTT. Translation: CASSLKWFGRESTDAQYF.

This clonotype was counted a single time. J is TRBJ2-3 and V is TRBV16; TRBD2 agrees at 12 bases. Per the germline V gene, CDR1 is KGHSY and CDR2 is FQNENV. The CDR3 contains 19 residues. V was clipped by 1 base and J by 2 bases; unmatched bases: 10. The CDR3 here is CASSQFPSGGAADTDTQYF. The DNA of the CDR3 is TGTGCCAGCAGCCAATTTCCTAGCGGGGGGGCCGCGGACACAGATACGCAGTATTTT.

As to this clonotype: A clone one base away is much larger, so this may be a read error. This chain uses TRBV30 with TRBJ2-7; no reliable D call. The CDR3 sequence is 11 residues long. With 5 bases removed from V and 6 bases from J, the gap between germline ends came to 11 bases. Germline CDR1 GTSNPN, CDR2 SVGIG (reference sequence). The CDR3 nucleotides read TGTGCCTGGTCTGAAAGGGCCGAGCAGTACTTC. Its protein product is CAWSERAEQYF.

This clonotype was picked up a small number of times. CDR3 sequence reads: CASSLGDWDIAGELFF. As DNA, the CDR3 is TGTGCCAGCAGTTTAGGGGATTGGGACATCGCCGGGGAGCTGTTTTTT. The V and J genes are TRBV27 and TRBJ2-2, with a weak D call TRBD1 (6 bases). The CDR3 spans 16 residues. Trimming took off 2 bases at V and 6 bases at J, with 16 bases between the two ends. Germline CDR1 is MNHEY and CDR2 is SMNVEV (reference sequence).

Concerning this clonotype itself: This could be a read error, since a much larger clone is one nucleotide away. The gene calls are TRBV11-2 and TRBJ2-1; possible D gene TRBD2, 5 bases. Germline assignment: CDR1 SGHAT and CDR2 FQNNGV. The CDR3 runs 14 residues. CDR3 DNA: TGTGCCAGCGGCTTATCGCCTTCGGGGAATGAGCAGTTCTTC. This sequence encodes CASGLSPSGNEQFF.

As to this clonotype: The CDR3 ends on some other residue instead of the conserved phenylalanine or tryptophan, so this is likely a read error. This chain connects TRBV19 to TRBJ2-5; tentatively, D is TRBD1 (5 bases). Deletions cut 3 bases from V and 5 bases from J, with 13 bases between. The CDR3 totals 14 residues. The germline V gene has CDR1 LNHDA and CDR2 SQIVND (reference sequence). This CDR3 is CASSIGPGLETQYI. The CDR3 coding sequence is TGTGCCAGTAGTATCGGTCCAGGGTTGGAGACCCAGTACATC.

There are many counts of this clonotype. The gene calls are TRBV15 and TRBJ2-5; D is unclear. The CDR3 is 17 residues long. The germline gives CDR1 LNHNV, CDR2 YYDKDF (reference sequence). Trimming took off 0 bases at V and 4 bases at J, with 18 bases between the two ends. CDR3 nucleotides: TGTGCCACCAGCAGAGATGTCCGAGTTAAGCGAGGAGAGACCCAGTACTTC. Residues: CATSRDVRVKRGETQYF.

The rearrangement links TRBV13 to TRBJ1-1, with a tentative D call TRBD1 (5 bases). Germline lookup yields CDR1 PRHDT and CDR2 FYEKMQ (reference sequence). The CDR3 is made up of 15 amino acids. Trimming removed 4 bases from V and 5 bases from J, with 17 bases in between. This CDR3 reads CASSYPGTGLTEAFF. CDR3 nucleotide sequence: TGTGCCAGCAGCTACCCCGGGACGGGGCTTACTGAAGCTTTCTTT.

As concerns this clonotype: The junction does not match germline at one end; this may be a read error. This chain uses TRBV29-1 with TRBJ1-1; D uncertain. Per germline, CDR1 SQVTM and CDR2 ANQGSEA. CDR3 size: 11 residues. The CDR3 nucleotides read TGCAGCGTTGACTCAGGATCTGAAGCTCTCTTT. Its translation is CSVDSGSEALF.

At least ten counts were recorded for this clonotype. V is TRBV7-3 and J is TRBJ2-2; D unclear. V was shortened by 7 bases and J by 16 bases, with 10 bases between the two germline ends. The CDR3 is made up of 9 amino acids. The germline gives CDR1 SGHTA, CDR2 FQGTGA. CDR3 sequence reads: CASTYLPFF. The CDR3 region has the DNA TGTGCCAGCACCTATCTTCCGTTTTTT.

This clonotype was observed many times. The CDR3 nucleotides are TGTGCCTGGAGTGTACGATCGGCAGGAAAGTACTTC. Its translation is CAWSVRSAGKYF. The V gene is TRBV30, the J gene TRBJ2-5; D not resolved. The V gene lost 0 bases and the J gene lost 12 bases, with 14 bases spanning the gap. This CDR3 spans 12 amino acids. Germline-derived CDR1 and CDR2 are GTSNPN and SVGIG (reference sequence).

In this sample, this clonotype turned up a few times. V gene TRBV5-1 combines with J gene TRBJ1-5, with D unresolved. CDR3 length: 16 residues. CDR1 SGHRS and CDR2 YFSETQ come from the germline V gene. V was cut by 0 bases and J by 6 bases, with 16 bases left in between. The CDR3 sequence is CASSLVRRLFSQPQHF. DNA for the CDR3: TGCGCCAGCAGCTTGGTTCGGCGTCTGTTCAGTCAGCCCCAGCATTTT.

As to this clonotype: A much larger clone differs by one base, so this may be a read error. This chain uses TRBV29-1 with TRBJ1-6; no clear D gene. Germline V gene lookup returns CDR1 SQVTM and CDR2 ANQGSEA. This CDR3 has 12 residues. The CDR3 DNA reads TGCAGCGTTGTTGATCGCCTGTCGACCCTCCGCTTT. Encoded protein: CSVVDRLSTLRF.

CDR3 DNA: TGTGCCAGCAGCCCCCAGGACAGGGGGGGTGAGACCCAGTACTTC. Its translation is CASSPQDRGGETQYF. The chain links TRBV5-4 to TRBJ2-5, with 10 bases aligning to TRBD1. J gave up 5 bases and V 4 bases, and 8 bases lay outside the gene matches. CDR1 is SGHNT and CDR2 is YYREEE in the germline V gene (reference sequence). This CDR3 spans 15 amino acids.

This clonotype was seen many times. The CDR3 DNA reads as TGTGCCAGTAGTACCCCCATCATGGGGCAGAGGAACACCGGGGAGCTGTTTTTT. This gives the protein CASSTPIMGQRNTGELFF. This sequence joins TRBV19 and TRBJ2-2, with D possibly matching TRBD1 (5 bases). This CDR3 contains 18 residues. Germline V gene sequence: CDR1 LNHDA, CDR2 SQIVND (reference sequence). Trimming took 4 bases from V and 1 from J, leaving 19 bases between them.

This clonotype has only a few counts. The chain couples TRBV2 to TRBJ2-7; TRBD2 might be the D (5 bases). The CDR3 is made up of 12 amino acids. CDR1 is SNHLY, CDR2 FYNNEI, per germline. V was cut by 9 bases and J by 0 bases, with 9 bases left in between. CDR3 sequence: CASTRVSYEQYF. CDR3 nucleotide sequence: TGTGCCAGTACGCGGGTCTCCTACGAGCAGTACTTC.

This clonotype was seen a few times. The V gene is TRBV7-9, the J gene TRBJ2-7, with D perhaps matching TRBD2 (6 bases). Between the trimmed V and J ends, which lost 3 bases and 5 bases, there was a span of 20 bases. CDR3 size: 16 residues. The germline CDR1 and CDR2 sequences are SEHNR and FQNEAQ (reference sequence). The CDR3 is CASSLIGRGNPDEQYF. The CDR3 DNA is TGTGCCAGCAGCTTGATCGGGCGGGGAAATCCCGACGAGCAGTACTTC.

A word on this clonotype: Given a much more abundant clone one base away, this may be a read error. The V gene is TRBV20-1, the J gene TRBJ1-5; 8 bases are shared with TRBD1. CDR3 length: 14 residues. CDR1 and CDR2 (germline): DFQATT, SNEGSKA (reference sequence). The CDR3 here is CSATEDRANRPQHF. For the CDR3, the DNA is TGCAGTGCCACTGAGGACAGGGCTAATCGGCCCCAGCATTTT.

V gene TRBV29-1 combines with J gene TRBJ2-1; TRBD2 matches at 11 bases. This CDR3 contains 17 residues. Germline loops: CDR1 SQVTM, CDR2 ANQGSEA. Germline trimming cut 6 bases from V and 4 bases from J; bases unmatched to any gene: 14. As DNA, the CDR3 is TGCAGCGTGGAGGAGTTAGCGGGAGGGGGAATTTACAATGAGCAGTTCTTC. It is translated as CSVEELAGGGIYNEQFF.

With regard to this clonotype: A single base separates this from a much larger clone, so it may be a read error. J is TRBJ1-3 and V is TRBV9; 8 bases match TRBD1. Trimming took 4 bases from V and 0 from J; bases not matched to a gene: 3. The CDR3 covers 15 residues. Per the germline V gene, CDR1 is SGDLS and CDR2 is YYNGEE. Here the CDR3 reads CASSTGTGSGNTIYF. The CDR3 DNA reads as TGTGCCAGCAGCACCGGGACAGGCTCTGGAAACACCATATATTTT.

Concerning this clonotype itself: This clone may be a read error of a much larger clone one base away. The chain recombines TRBV14 with TRBJ2-5; D call uncertain. Looked up from germline, CDR1 is SGHDN and CDR2 is FVKESK. V shed 2 bases and J shed 1 base, with 5 bases lying between them. The CDR3 length is 13 residues. DNA for the CDR3: TGTGCCAGCAGCCAAACGTCCCAAGAGACCCAGTACTTC. Amino acid sequence: CASSQTSQETQYF.

This chain uses TRBV9 with TRBJ2-3; 9 bases map to TRBD2. The CDR3 is 15 residues long. From germline, CDR1 is SGDLS and CDR2 YYNGEE. V gave up 0 bases and J gave up 4 bases; unmatched junction bases: 3. CDR3 loop: CASSVGASGADTQYF. In DNA, the CDR3 is TGTGCCAGCAGCGTAGGGGCTAGCGGGGCAGATACGCAGTATTTT.

On this clonotype: This may stem from a read error, because a much larger clone lies one nucleotide away. The chain joins TRBV12-3 or TRBV12-4 to TRBJ2-5; 9 nucleotides align to TRBD1. The CDR3 covers 17 residues. The CDR3 DNA is TGTGCCGGCAGTTTAAACCCAACCTGGACAGGGGAGGAGACCCAGTACTTC. Translated, it gives CAGSLNPTWTGEETQYF.

This chain joins TRBV28 and TRBJ1-1; TRBD1 matches 8 bases. Germline loops: CDR1 MDHEN, CDR2 SYDVKM. The CDR3 length is 14 residues. V lost 5 bases, J lost 5 bases, and 7 bases stayed unmatched. The DNA for the CDR3 is TGTGCCAGCAGTCTAGAGGACAGGGTGACTGAAGCTTTCTTT. It translates to CASSLEDRVTEAFF.

This clonotype has just a few counts. The CDR3 sequence: CASSVEWGTEAFF. In DNA, the CDR3 is TGTGCCAGCAGCGTAGAATGGGGGACTGAAGCTTTCTTT. The chain joins TRBV9 to TRBJ1-1, with TRBD1 as a possible D gene (5 bases). This CDR3 is 13 amino acids long. Germline CDR1 is SGDLS and CDR2 is YYNGEE. The germline V and J ends were trimmed by 0 bases and 5 bases, with 8 bases remaining between them.

On this clonotype itself: Being one base from a much bigger clone, this may be a read error. Here the CDR3 DNA reads TGTGCCAGCAGCCCCCTTAGCGGGCCCGCAGATACGCAGTATTTT. Translated: CASSPLSGPADTQYF. The gene calls are TRBV7-9 and TRBJ2-3, with TRBD2 matching over 7 bases. The trim removed 5 bases at V and 4 bases at J, leaving 9 bases unmatched. The length of the CDR3 is 15 residues. The germline CDR1 and CDR2 sequences are SEHNR and FQNEAQ (reference sequence).

As regards this clonotype: This may be a read error: a much more frequent sequence differs by one nucleotide. CDR3 protein: CASSYNSGDVKLFF. The DNA of the CDR3 is TGTGCCAGCAGTTACAACTCAGGAGATGTAAAACTGTTTTTT. The chain recombines TRBV6-5 with TRBJ1-4; unclear D gene. Germline values: CDR1 MNHEY, CDR2 SVGAGI. Trimming stripped 2 bases from V and 10 bases from J, with 14 bases between. The CDR3 runs 14 residues.

This clonotype was counted between two and nine times. V usage is TRBV12-3 or TRBV12-4 and J usage is TRBJ1-2; possibly TRBD1 for D (5 bases). This CDR3 is built from 14 residues. Between the trimmed V and J ends, which lost 2 bases and 8 bases, there was a span of 15 bases. The CDR3 loop is CASSLSGRASGYTF. DNA for the CDR3: TGTGCCAGCAGTTTATCGGGCAGGGCTTCCGGCTACACCTTC.